This entry lists 13 T cell receptor beta chains sequenced from one sample in a study of shared T cell receptors in the human thymus. Some clones are missing from TCRdb's copy, which holds only in-frame ones; the method was immunoSEQ multiplex PCR. There are approximately 660,000 clones in the sample; roughly 88% occur only once, and around 0.0099% lies in the top ten. The same sample was also studied in work on human thymus T cells.

The sequenced material came from thymocytes. The receptors here all came from a boy in the first two years of life with a congenital heart defect.

The chain is built from TRBV4-2 and TRBJ2-2; D is ambiguous. V gave up 3 bases and J gave up 1 base, with 12 bases separating them. Germline lookup yields CDR1 LGHNA and CDR2 YNFKEQ. The CDR3 is 16 amino acids. CDR3 loop: CASSQPTQRNTGELFF. The DNA for the CDR3 is TGTGCCAGCAGCCAGCCCACCCAGCGGAACACCGGGGAGCTGTTTTTT.

This clone was seen once. The same CDR3 also results from other DNA sequences found in this sample. This rearrangement joins TRBV30 to TRBJ1-5, with D possibly TRBD1 on 5 matching bases. Germline CDR1 reads GTSNPN; CDR2 reads SVGIG (reference sequence). The CDR3 runs 15 residues. Deletions cut 0 bases from V and 2 bases from J, with 11 bases between. CDR3 nucleotide sequence: TGTGCCTGGAGTGTACCCGGGGGTGGCAATCAGCCCCAGCATTTT. Protein: CAWSVPGGGNQPQHF. Looking up the rest from reference TRBV30 and TRBJ1-5 gives the full variable domain: SQTIHQWPATLVQPVGSPLSLECTVEGTSNPNLYWYRQAAGRGLQLLFYSVGIGQISSEVPQNLSASRPQDRQFILSSKKLLLSDSGFYLCAWSVPGGGNQPQHFGDGTRLSIL.

This chain connects TRBV28 to TRBJ1-1; possible D gene TRBD1, 5 bases. The germline gives CDR1 MDHEN, CDR2 SYDVKM. V lost 10 bases and J lost 1, with 22 bases in between. The CDR3 spans 16 residues. CDR3 bases: TGTGCCACCCAACCCAGAGCAGGGCGGGGGAACACTGAAGCTTTCTTT. Residues: CATQPRAGRGNTEAFF.

This clone has just one count. The chain recombines TRBV5-4 with TRBJ2-1, with TRBD2 matching over 15 bases. The germline CDR1 and CDR2 sequences are SGHNT and YYREEE (reference sequence). Trimming at V came to 5 bases and at J to 2 bases, leaving 11 bases not matched to a gene. The length of the CDR3 is 19 residues. CDR3 loop: CASSRTSGRAPVAYNEQFF. The CDR3 DNA reads TGTGCCAGCAGTCGGACTAGCGGGAGGGCGCCGGTTGCCTACAATGAGCAGTTCTTC.

This chain links TRBV5-1 with TRBJ2-2, with D perhaps matching TRBD2 (5 bases). V was shortened by 4 bases and J by 0 bases, with 13 bases between the two germline ends. Per the germline V gene, CDR1 is SGHRS and CDR2 is YFSETQ. CDR3 length: 16 residues. CDR3 DNA: TGCGCCAGCAGCCGGACTGGGGTCCCGAACACCGGGGAGCTGTTTTTT. Its translation: CASSRTGVPNTGELFF. The whole variable domain, filled in from reference TRBV5-1 and TRBJ2-2, reads KAGVTQTPRYLIKTRGQQVTLSCSPISGHRSVSWYQQTPGQGLQFLFEYFSETQRNKGNFPGRFSGRQFSNSRSEMNVSTLELGDSALYLCASSRTGVPNTGELFFGEGSRLTVL.

The V gene is TRBV27, the J gene TRBJ2-7; maybe TRBD2 (6 bases). Deletions cut 6 bases from V and 3 bases from J, with 15 bases between. The germline gives CDR1 MNHEY, CDR2 SMNVEV (reference sequence). This CDR3 region has 14 residues. The CDR3 is CASRQREAHYEQYF. The DNA of the CDR3 is TGTGCCAGCAGACAGAGGGAGGCGCACTACGAGCAGTACTTC.

V usage is TRBV23-1 and J usage is TRBJ1-2; D uncertain. TRBV23-1 is classed as an ORF, of uncertain function. There are 15 residues in the CDR3. The ends were cut back, 3 bases at V and 4 bases at J, with 15 bases in the middle. As DNA, the CDR3 is TGCGCCAGCAGTCACCAAGGCCAGGATCCCTATGGCTACACCTTC. Translation: CASSHQGQDPYGYTF.

The genes are TRBV19 and TRBJ1-2; the match to TRBD1 covers 9 bases. CDR1 is LNHDA, CDR2 SQIVND, per germline (reference sequence). V shed 5 bases and J 5 bases; nucleotides not matched to a gene: 3. The CDR3 covers 13 residues. The CDR3 coding sequence is TGTGCCAGTAGTTGGACAGGGGTGTATGGCTACACCTTC. Amino acid sequence: CASSWTGVYGYTF.

The chain joins TRBV20-1 to TRBJ2-1; 8 nucleotides line up with TRBD2. From germline, CDR1 is DFQATT and CDR2 SNEGSKA (reference sequence). The CDR3 has 9 residues. V shed 5 bases, J shed 12 bases, and the junction held 0 bases outside the gene matches. This CDR3 is CSARGGQFF. The CDR3 nucleotides are TGCAGTGCTCGGGGGGGGCAGTTCTTC.

This rearrangement joins TRBV4-3 to TRBJ2-3, with 14 positions matching TRBD2. CDR3 length: 17 residues. V trimming: 3 bases; J trimming: 4 bases; junction bases outside the gene matches: 6. Germline values: CDR1 LGHNA, CDR2 YSLEER. DNA for the CDR3: TGCGCCAGCAGCCAGGGACTAGCGGGAGTTGTGGCAGATACGCAGTATTTT. Translation: CASSQGLAGVVADTQYF.

The V gene is TRBV11-3, the J gene TRBJ2-1; 8 bases align to TRBD1. The CDR3 is made up of 19 amino acids. Germline CDR1 SGHNT, CDR2 YENEEA. V lost 0 bases and J lost 1; bases outside the gene matches: 11. The CDR3 reads CASSLERTGSSRSYNEQFF. The CDR3 DNA follows: TGTGCCAGCAGCTTAGAGAGGACAGGGTCCTCCAGGTCCTACAATGAGCAGTTCTTC. Supplemented by reference TRBV11-3 and TRBJ2-1, the full variable domain reads EAGVVQSPRYKIIEKKQPVAFWCNPISGHNTLYWYLQNLGQGPELLIRYENEEAVDDSQLPKDRFSAERLKGVDSTLKIQPAELGDSAVYLCASSLERTGSSRSYNEQFFGPGTRLTVL.

This chain links TRBV6-4 with TRBJ1-2; D possibly corresponds to TRBD1 (5 bases). The V end lost 0 bases, the J end lost 8 bases, and 16 bases lay between the germline ends. The CDR3 sequence is 15 residues long. Germline CDR1 and CDR2: MRHNA and SNTAGT. This CDR3 is CASSDSSQGLWGYTF. The CDR3 nucleotides are TGTGCCAGCAGTGACTCATCGCAGGGCCTATGGGGCTACACCTTC.

The chain combines TRBV29-1 with TRBJ2-1; TRBD1 aligns across 10 bases. Per the germline V gene, CDR1 is SQVTM and CDR2 is ANQGSEA. There are 17 residues in the CDR3. V lost 5 bases to trimming and J lost 0 bases; unmatched junction nucleotides: 10. Here the CDR3 DNA reads TGCAGCGTTACCCCCGGGACAGGGGCGACCTCCTACAATGAGCAGTTCTTC. Amino acid sequence: CSVTPGTGATSYNEQFF.